Below, 2 T cell receptor beta chains from the same sample are listed, as sequenced in a study of CD8+CD57+ T cells in acquired aplastic anemia. Genomic DNA provided the template from which TCR beta VDJ and CDR3 profiles were obtained. One entry per CDR3 protein, called by TCRdb with MiXCR from the reads. This table has 200,000 or so distinct CDR3 sequences, 55% to 70% appearing once. Sample: sorted CD4+, CD8+, or CD8+CD57+ T cells (not recorded which) from PBMCs. The origin of the receptors is a human donor with severe aplastic anemia or a healthy control (not recorded which).

The gene calls are TRBV7-2 and TRBJ1-5; D unresolved. Germline values: CDR1 SGHTA, CDR2 FQGNSA. The CDR3 extends over 14 amino acids. Trimming left V 2 bases short and J 2 bases short, with 7 bases between. Here the CDR3 reads CASSLNGGNQPQHF. The DNA of the CDR3 is TGTGCCAGCAGCTTAAACGGGGGCAATCAGCCCCAGCATTTT.

The chain recombines TRBV7-8 with TRBJ2-5; no reliable D call. Per the germline V gene, CDR1 is SGHVS and CDR2 is FQNEAQ. V lost 1 base and J 5 bases, leaving 8 bases between the germline ends. This CDR3 spans 13 amino acids. CDR3 loop: CASSLVSGETQYF. CDR3 in DNA: TGTGCCAGCAGCTTAGTTTCCGGGGAGACCCAGTACTTC.